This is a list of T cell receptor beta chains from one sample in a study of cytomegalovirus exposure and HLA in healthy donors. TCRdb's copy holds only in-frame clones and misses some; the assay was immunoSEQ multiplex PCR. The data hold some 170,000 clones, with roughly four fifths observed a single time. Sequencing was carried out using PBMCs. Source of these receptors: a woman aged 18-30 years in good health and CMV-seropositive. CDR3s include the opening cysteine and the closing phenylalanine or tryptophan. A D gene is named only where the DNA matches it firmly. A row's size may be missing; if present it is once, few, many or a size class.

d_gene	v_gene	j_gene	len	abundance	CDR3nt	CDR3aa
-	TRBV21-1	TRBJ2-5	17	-	TGTGCCAGCAGCAAAGAGTGGGGGGGACTCAATAAGGAGACCCAGTACTTC	CASSKEWGGLNKETQYF
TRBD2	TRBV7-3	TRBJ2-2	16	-	TGTGCCAGCAGCACCGGGACTAGCGGAGGCAGGGGGGAGCTGTTTTTT	CASSTGTSGGRGELFF
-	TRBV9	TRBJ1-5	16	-	TGTGCCAGCAGCGTAACAGGGTTCTATAGCAATCAGCCCCAGCATTTT	CASSVTGFYSNQPQHF
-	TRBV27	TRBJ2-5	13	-	TGTGCCAGCAGTTCGACAGCTGGAGAGACCCAGTACTTC	CASSSTAGETQYF
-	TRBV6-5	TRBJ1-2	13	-	TGTGCCAGCAGTTACTCCCCCAGGGGAGGCTACACCTTC	CASSYSPRGGYTF
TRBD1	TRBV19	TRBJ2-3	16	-	TGTGCCAGTAGTTTGCGGACAGGGGAAAGCACAGATACGCAGTATTTT	CASSLRTGESTDTQYF
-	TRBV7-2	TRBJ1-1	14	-	TGTGCCAGCAACCGAGGAACAAGGAACACTGAAGCTTTCTTT	CASNRGTRNTEAFF
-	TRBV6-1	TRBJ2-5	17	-	TGTGCCAGCAGTGACAACCCCCAGACTAGTGTCCGAGAGACCCAGTACTTC	CASSDNPQTSVRETQYF
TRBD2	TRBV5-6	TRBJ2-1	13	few	TGTGCCAGCAGCGCAGGGAGGGTCAATGAGCAGTTCTTC	CASSAGRVNEQFF
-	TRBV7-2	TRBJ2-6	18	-	TGTGCCAGCAGCTTAGATGGGGCGACGTTCTCTGGGGCCAACGTCCTGACTTTC	CASSLDGATFSGANVLTF
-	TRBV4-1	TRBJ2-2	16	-	TGCGCCAGCAGCCAACTACTTGGCGGGGTTACCGGGGAGCTGTTTTTT	CASSQLLGGVTGELFF
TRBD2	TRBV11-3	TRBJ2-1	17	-	TGTGCCAGCAGCCCACGGTCGGGGGGAGAGAGGGGCTATGAGCAGTTCTTC	CASSPRSGGERGYEQFF
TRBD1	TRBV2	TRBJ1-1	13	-	TGTGCCAGCACGCTGGGGACAGGGACTGAAGCTTTCTTT	CASTLGTGTEAFF
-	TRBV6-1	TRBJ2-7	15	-	TGTGCCAGCAGGGCGTGGGGAGGGGGGGCCTACGAGCAGTACTTC	CASRAWGGGAYEQYF
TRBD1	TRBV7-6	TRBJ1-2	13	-	TGTGCCAGCAGCTATACAGGGGTTCACGGCTACACCTTC	CASSYTGVHGYTF
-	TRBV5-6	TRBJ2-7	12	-	TGTGCCAGCAACGTACTAGCACACGAGCAGTACTTC	CASNVLAHEQYF
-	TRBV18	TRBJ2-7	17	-	TGTGCCAGCTCACAAACACTAAACAGGGTTAGCATCTACGAGCAGTACTTC	CASSQTLNRVSIYEQYF
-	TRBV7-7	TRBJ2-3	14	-	TGTGCTAGCAGCTTAGGTCTAGCGAGCGATACGCAGTATTTT	CASSLGLASDTQYF
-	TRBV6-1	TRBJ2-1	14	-	TGTGCCAGCAGTGAGGCGGGGGCCCACAATGAGCAGTTCTTC	CASSEAGAHNEQFF
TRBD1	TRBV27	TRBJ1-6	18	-	TGTGCCAGCGGGTTTAAGGGACAGTGGGGCTCCTATAATTCACCCCTCCACTTT	CASGFKGQWGSYNSPLHF
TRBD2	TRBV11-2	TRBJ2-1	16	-	TGTGCCAGCAGCCCCCGCGGGGGGTTGTCCTACAATGAGCAGTTCTTC	CASSPRGGLSYNEQFF
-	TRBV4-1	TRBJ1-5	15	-	TGCGCCAGCAGCCAAGATCGTTGGCTCAATCAGCCCCAGCATTTT	CASSQDRWLNQPQHF
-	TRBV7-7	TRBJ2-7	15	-	TGTGCCAGCAGCAAGGGTCTAGGACACGACTACGAGCAGTACTTC	CASSKGLGHDYEQYF
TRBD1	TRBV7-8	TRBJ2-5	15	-	TGTGCCAGCAGCGCCCCCGGGACAGACCAAGAGACCCAGTACTTC	CASSAPGTDQETQYF
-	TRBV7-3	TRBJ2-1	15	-	TGTGCCAGCAGCTCCCTTGGTAGCTCCTACAATGAGCAGTTCTTC	CASSSLGSSYNEQFF
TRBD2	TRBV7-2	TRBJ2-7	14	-	TGTGCCAGCAGCTTACTAGCGGGGTCCTACGAGCAGTACTTC	CASSLLAGSYEQYF
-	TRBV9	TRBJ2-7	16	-	TGTGCCAGCAGTGCGGGGTCGGGGGGCTACGGGTACGAGCAGTACTTC	CASSAGSGGYGYEQYF
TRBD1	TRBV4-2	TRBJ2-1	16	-	TGTGCCAGCAGCCAAGGGACAGGCCCTTCCTACAATGAGCAGTTCTTC	CASSQGTGPSYNEQFF
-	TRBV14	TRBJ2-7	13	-	TGTGCCAGCAGCCAAGATGAGGGACTGGAGCAGTACTTC	CASSQDEGLEQYF
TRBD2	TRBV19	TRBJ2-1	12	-	TGTGCCAGTGGACTAGGGTACAATGAGCAGTTCTTC	CASGLGYNEQFF
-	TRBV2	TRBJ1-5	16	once	TGTGCCAGCAGTGGGTCCGAGGGGGATCCTTTTCAGCCCCAGCATTTT	CASSGSEGDPFQPQHF
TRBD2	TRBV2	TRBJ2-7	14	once	TGTGCCAGCAGTGTCACTAGCGGGGTCTACGAGCAGTACTTC	CASSVTSGVYEQYF
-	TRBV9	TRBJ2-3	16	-	TGTGCCAGCAGTTTGGGGGCCTACTCTAGCACAGATACGCAGTATTTT	CASSLGAYSSTDTQYF
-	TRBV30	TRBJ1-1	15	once	TGTGCCTGGAGGCCCTCGGACAGACTGAACACTGAAGCTTTCTTT	CAWRPSDRLNTEAFF
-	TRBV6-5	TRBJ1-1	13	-	TGTGCCAGCAGTTGGGGGACGGGGGGAATGGCTTTCTTT	CASSWGTGGMAFF
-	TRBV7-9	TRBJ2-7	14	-	TGTGCCAGCAGCTCCCCCGGGTCGTGGTACGAGCAGTACTTC	CASSSPGSWYEQYF
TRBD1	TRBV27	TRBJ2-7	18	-	TGTGCCAGCAGTCGAGAAAGGACAGGGGGCTTTGGCTCCTACGAGCAGTACTTC	CASSRERTGGFGSYEQYF
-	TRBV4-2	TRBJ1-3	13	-	TGTGCCAGCAGCACACGGGGTTCCGGCACCATATATTTT	CASSTRGSGTIYF
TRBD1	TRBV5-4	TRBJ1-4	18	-	TGTGCCAGCAGCTTCAATTCCCGTCGGACAGGGACTAATGAAAAACTGTTTTTT	CASSFNSRRTGTNEKLFF
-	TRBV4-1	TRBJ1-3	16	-	TGCGCCAGCAGCCCTCTTGGGGGGGCGGGCGGAAACACCATATATTTT	CASSPLGGAGGNTIYF
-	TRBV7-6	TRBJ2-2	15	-	TGTGCCAGCAGCCGCCGGACTGGGAACACCGGGGAGCTGTTTTTT	CASSRRTGNTGELFF
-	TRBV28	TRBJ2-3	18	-	TGTGCCAGCAGTTTCTCGGAATCACAGCAAGCTAGCACAGATACGCAGTATTTT	CASSFSESQQASTDTQYF